This record looks at one T cell receptor (beta chain) sequence and its context. Self-reported history from a screening survey and questionnaire set each donor's cohort. Within 2 weeks of study entry, exposed participants had contacted a PCR-confirmed or clinician-diagnosed COVID-19 case. Original methodology: Nucleated cell counts were estimated from reference gene primer amplification. The protocol was immunoSEQ multiplex PCR, while the TCRdb copy is restricted to in-frame clones and leaves out a portion. V and J calls plus clone size are reproduced from that table; the DNA served to infer D and trimming. The sample lists a few hundred thousand clones; approximately 85% were seen once. This entry comes from a study of blood T cell repertoires in COVID-19. On the study more broadly: T cells, B-cell-depleted T cells, or PBMCs supplied cDNA or gDNA.

The germline CDR1 and CDR2 sequences are SGHNT and YENEEA. The CDR3 has 17 residues. The V and J ends lost 1 base and 1 base, in that order; junction bases with no gene match: 5. The specimen was PBMCs or T cells enriched from blood (not recorded which). The chain has TRBV11-3 and TRBJ2-5; 11 positions match TRBD2. This TCR was sampled from a woman between 50 and 59 years old who had been exposed to COVID-19. Here the CDR3 DNA reads TGTGCCAGCAGCTTAGTCCGGACTAGCGGGTTCCAAGAGACCCAGTACTTC. Its protein is CASSLVRTSGFQETQYF. The full variable domain, rest sourced from reference TRBV11-3 and TRBJ2-5, is EAGVVQSPRYKIIEKKQPVAFWCNPISGHNTLYWYLQNLGQGPELLIRYENEEAVDDSQLPKDRFSAERLKGVDSTLKIQPAELGDSAVYLCASSLVRTSGFQETQYFGPGTRLLVL.